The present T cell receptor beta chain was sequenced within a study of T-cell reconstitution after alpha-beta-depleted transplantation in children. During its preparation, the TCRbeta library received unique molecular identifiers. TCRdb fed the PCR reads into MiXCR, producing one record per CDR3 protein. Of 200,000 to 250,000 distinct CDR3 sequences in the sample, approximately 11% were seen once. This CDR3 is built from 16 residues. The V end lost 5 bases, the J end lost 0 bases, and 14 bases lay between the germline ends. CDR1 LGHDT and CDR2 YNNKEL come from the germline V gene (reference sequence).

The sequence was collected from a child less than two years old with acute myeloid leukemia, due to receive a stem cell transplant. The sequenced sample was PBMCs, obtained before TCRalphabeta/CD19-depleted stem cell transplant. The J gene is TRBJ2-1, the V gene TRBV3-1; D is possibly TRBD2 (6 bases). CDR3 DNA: TGTGCCAGCAGCGAGAGCGGGCTAAGCTCCTACAATGAGCAGTTCTTC. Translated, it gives CASSESGLSSYNEQFF.